This T cell receptor (beta chain) came from a study of CD8+CD57+ T cells in acquired aplastic anemia. Whole-study context: Average DNA yield from sorted CD4+ and CD8+ cells was around 3.2 ug.

Trimming cost V 0 bases and J 1 base, with 6 bases left between them. Germline CDR1 is DFQATT and CDR2 is SNEGSKA (reference sequence). The CDR3 sequence is 13 residues long. This clonotype was observed at least ten times. The antigen is unknown. Notes on the study in general: Researchers report that around 29 CD8+ CDR3 sequences appeared in both patients and controls. Levels of CD8+ Simpson's diversity were not significantly distinct in patients versus controls.

TCR beta VDJ combinations and CDR3 sequences were profiled from genomic DNA. One entry per CDR3 protein results from TCRdb running MiXCR on the reads. The sample has 150,000 or so distinct CDR3 sequences, about 45% seen once. All sequencing subjects had displayed CD8+CD57+ cell expansion on flow cytometry. Every patient presented with severe acquired aplastic anemia. The J gene is TRBJ1-1, the V gene TRBV20-1, with D unclear. The origin of this receptor is a human donor with aplastic anemia. Sample: sorted CD4+, CD8+, or CD8+CD57+ T cells (not recorded which) from PBMCs. CDR3 DNA: TGCAGTGCTAGAGATCCCCAGAACACTGAAGCTTTCTTT. Its protein product is CSARDPQNTEAFF.